This T cell receptor beta chain was obtained from a study of blood T cell dynamics during melanoma immunotherapy (dated by TCRdb to 2020 to 2021). Study-wide context: All patients had metastatic melanoma and were given first-line pembrolizumab or nivolumab plus ipilimumab as standard of care in the United Kingdom. Consecutive patients formed a training cohort, and a further independent group of patients from the same centre was pooled into an external validation set. To find early correlates of response, the study profiled the peripheral T cell receptor repertoires of patients with metastatic melanoma both before and after one cycle of checkpoint inhibitor therapy.

In the paper's terms, the time point label means: week 3, after first cycle of checkpoint inhibitor. Blood samples were taken at two points: before treatment (T0) and at week 3 (W3), which came after the first cycle of checkpoint blockade. Except for a couple of patients with rapid clinical progression, response was assessed 12 weeks after the first infusion by RECIST 1.1; disease control meant complete response, partial response or stable disease. Patients were excluded for prior systemic cancer treatment, concomitant immunosuppressant therapy or synchronous other active malignancies. To track both circulating cells and T cell turnover, TCR beta was sequenced from bulk PBMC as well as from plasma cell-free DNA. Lymphoprep and SepMate tubes were used to isolate PBMC from blood, and red cell lysis was then performed. QIAamp DNA Blood Mini kits were used to extract DNA from both PBMC and sorted T cell subsets.

For every bulk PBMC sample, a fixed 350 ng of DNA was loaded. TCR beta CDR3 sequences were amplified from genomic DNA using the immunoSEQ TCRb Assay kit according to manufacturer instructions. The KAPA Library Quantification Kit for Illumina platforms was used to quantify the pooled libraries by qPCR. Sequencing of the pooled libraries was done on an Illumina NextSeq 500, with clustering at roughly 0.6-1.1 pM. The study's own analysis went as follows. The TCR data were analyzed using immunoSEQ ANALYZER and the R LymphoSeq package. A rearrangement efficiency score was calculated as productive divided by the sum of productive and non-productive CDR3 sequences. Clonality was measured with the Gini coefficient and diversity with the Renyi index at alpha=1, and both measures were compared pairwise between timepoints within each patient. In LymphoSeq, clonal relatedness was computed with an edit distance of 3 and repertoire similarity was computed with the Bhattacharyya coefficient. Linear discriminant analysis on week-3 changes in clonality and diversity was built with the R MASS and caret packages to classify response. In TCRdb, the immuneACCESS table is reduced to in-frame sequences with V and J assigned. These tables do not hold every clone; where another copy was compared, an unresolved V gene accounts for under half, and the others remain unexplained. That table supplies the V and J calls and clone size; D and trimming were determined from the DNA. This sample lists roughly 4,200 clones; about 88% were detected once. The top ten clones comprise about 4.6% of the sample.

Comment on this clone: Its antigen is still unknown. Base qualities are not at hand, and no much larger clone is one base apart.

According to the germline V gene, CDR1 reads SNHLY and CDR2 reads FYNNEI. The junction carries 11 bases between V and J, which are trimmed by 3 bases and 6 bases respectively. The CDR3 runs 14 amino acids, cysteine and phenylalanine included. Only the CDR3 portion is preserved as DNA: 42 bases, with reading frame beginning at the first base. Study-wide conclusions, independent of this receptor: Unlike progressors, patients who went on to achieve disease control showed a bifurcated reorganization of the PBMC repertoire at W3, with either increased clonality or increased diversity. The relatively small sample size was acknowledged as a potential limitation on generalization of the results. Whether the T cell clones driving repertoire changes were melanoma-specific or reflected general immune activation could not be determined in the study.

The sample here was blood, taken from a patient treated with checkpoint blockade. This clonotype was obtained from a human donor with melanoma. The sequence is built from TRBV2 and TRBJ2-2; no D segment can be confidently identified. CDR3 region: CASSDWTFPGELFF. The sequence in DNA is TGTGCCAGCAGTGATTGGACCTTTCCCGGGGAGCTGTTTTTT.